The next 18 T cell receptor beta chains were all read from a single sample in a study of early T cells in non-severe SARS-CoV-2 infection. Each CDR3 protein is one row after TCRdb ran MiXCR on the 5' RACE reads. The sample carries around 70,000 distinct CDR3 sequences, about 11% recorded once. Source material: whole blood. The receptors stem from an adult who was a healthcare worker with PCR-confirmed SARS-CoV-2 infection or an uninfected control (not recorded which).

The chain employs TRBV3-1 and TRBJ2-1, with D hard to call. V was cut by 4 bases and J by 12 bases, with 16 bases left in between. The germline V gene has CDR1 LGHDT and CDR2 YNNKEL (reference sequence). This CDR3 has 13 residues. The CDR3 nucleotides are TGTGCCAGCAGCCGGAGACACGTAGGTTGGCAGTTCTTC. Encoded protein: CASSRRHVGWQFF.

This clonotype turned up a few times. The rearrangement joins TRBV11-2 to TRBJ2-1; D is uncertain. The length of the CDR3 is 16 residues. Germline V lookup: CDR1 SGHAT, CDR2 FQNNGV. V shed 5 bases and J shed 1 base, with 15 bases lying between them. The CDR3 DNA reads as TGTGCCAGCAGCGCCCGGGTGGGTATGTCCTACAATGAGCAGTTCTTC. Its protein product is CASSARVGMSYNEQFF.

This clonotype was found a few times. The chain couples TRBV3-1 to TRBJ2-7; 7 nucleotides match TRBD2. CDR1 and CDR2 (germline): LGHDT, YNNKEL (reference sequence). This CDR3 region has 15 residues. V gave up 0 bases and J gave up 3 bases; unmatched junction bases: 5. The CDR3 protein is CASSQDGGSSYEQYF. CDR3 DNA: TGTGCCAGCAGCCAAGATGGCGGGAGTAGCTACGAGCAGTACTTC.

V and J are TRBV28 and TRBJ2-2; 7 bases are shared with TRBD1. There are 15 residues in the CDR3. From germline, CDR1 is MDHEN and CDR2 SYDVKM. J lost 5 bases, V lost 1 base, and 4 bases had no gene match. The CDR3 DNA reads TGTGCCAGCAGTTTATTAGGGGGCGGGACCGGGGAGCTGTTTTTT. It codes for CASSLLGGGTGELFF.

This clonotype has a count of ten or more. The V call is TRBV6-1, the J call TRBJ1-5; no clear D. V was shortened by 2 bases and J by 1 base, with 15 bases between the two germline ends. Germline V CDR1 and CDR2: MNHNS, SASEGT. This CDR3 contains 17 residues. The CDR3 loop reads CASSEFWGTTSNQPQHF. CDR3 coding DNA: TGTGCCAGCAGTGAATTCTGGGGAACAACGAGCAATCAGCCCCAGCATTTT.

This chain uses TRBV7-9 with TRBJ2-7; perhaps TRBD1 as D (6 bases). Trimming removed 11 bases at V and 6 bases at J, with 20 bases between. This CDR3 has 13 amino acids. Germline CDR1 SEHNR, CDR2 FQNEAQ (reference sequence). In DNA form, the CDR3 reads TGTGCCCTCGCCAAGAACAGGGTCGGCGAGCAGTACTTC. Its protein product is CALAKNRVGEQYF.

There are a few counts of this clonotype. The rearrangement uses TRBV2 and TRBJ2-2, with 11 bases that match TRBD2. Germline V CDR1 and CDR2: SNHLY, FYNNEI. The CDR3 extends over 14 amino acids. Trimming cost V 8 bases and J 5 bases; bases outside gene matches: 4. The CDR3 region is CASGSSGGTGELFF. CDR3 DNA sequence: TGTGCCAGCGGGTCTAGCGGGGGGACCGGGGAGCTGTTTTTT.

This clonotype showed up just a few times. The chain employs TRBV10-3 and TRBJ2-3; possibly TRBD1 or TRBD2 for D (6 bases each). The CDR3 consists of 14 residues. Germline CDR1 reads ENHRY; CDR2 reads SYGVKD. V was shortened by 4 bases and J by 2 bases, with 10 bases between the two germline ends. CDR3 loop: CAISVEGDTDTQYF. The CDR3 region has the DNA TGTGCCATCAGTGTGGAGGGGGACACAGATACGCAGTATTTT.

The table lists this clonotype with many counts. The gene calls are TRBV20-1 and TRBJ2-7; D is uncertain. The CDR3 loop spans 11 amino acids. Trimming left V 0 bases short and J 5 bases short, with 5 bases between. Germline assignment: CDR1 DFQATT and CDR2 SNEGSKA (reference sequence). For the CDR3, the DNA is TGCAGTGCTAGAGATGTGAACGAGCAGTACTTC. Amino acids: CSARDVNEQYF.

The gene calls are TRBV4-3 and TRBJ1-2; no firm D call. V dropped 0 bases and J dropped 6 bases, with 11 bases sitting between them. The CDR3 runs to 14 residues. The germline V gene has CDR1 LGHNA and CDR2 YSLEER. The CDR3 loop is CASSQDLGSHGYTF. The CDR3 nucleotides are TGCGCCAGCAGCCAAGATTTAGGGTCCCATGGCTACACCTTC.

The table lists this clonotype with a few counts. The chain recombines TRBV7-6 with TRBJ1-2; 7 bases line up with TRBD1. The CDR3 covers 17 residues. J gave up 3 bases and V 4 bases, and 14 bases lay outside the gene matches. Germline CDR1 reads SGHVS; CDR2 reads FNYEAQ. CDR3 nucleotide sequence: TGTGCCAGCAGCTCGGCTCCCAGGGGGAAGTTGGACTATGGCTACACCTTC. It translates to CASSSAPRGKLDYGYTF. The full variable domain, with the rest looked up from reference TRBV7-6 and TRBJ1-2, is GAGVSQSPRYKVTKRGQDVALRCDPISGHVSLYWYRQALGQGPEFLTYFNYEAQQDKSGLPNDRFSAERPEGSISTLTIQRTEQRDSAMYRCASSSAPRGKLDYGYTFGSGTRLTVV.

This clonotype has more than one count but fewer than ten. This chain connects TRBV20-1 to TRBJ1-4; possibly TRBD1 for D (5 bases). The germline V gene encodes CDR1 DFQATT and CDR2 SNEGSKA (reference sequence). Trimming stripped 6 bases from V and 6 bases from J, with 20 bases between. The CDR3 runs to 15 residues. In DNA, the CDR3 is TGCAGTGCCCCTTTGGGGCCAGGGATGGATGAAAAACTGTTTTTT. This sequence encodes CSAPLGPGMDEKLFF.

The chain employs TRBV6-4 and TRBJ2-3; TRBD1 is a possible D gene (5 bases). Trimming shortened V by 3 bases and J by 3 bases, and 16 bases separated the two germline ends. Per germline, CDR1 MRHNA and CDR2 SNTAGT. The CDR3 length is 16 residues. CDR3 in amino acids: CASSEAVGAPTDTQYF. Here the CDR3 DNA reads TGTGCCAGCAGTGAGGCGGTTGGGGCGCCGACAGATACGCAGTATTTT.

This clonotype was seen more than once but under ten times. Relative to the germline gene, one junction end is altered; a read error may explain this. The V gene is TRBV4-2, the J gene TRBJ2-1; tentative D call: TRBD2 (6 bases). CDR3 length: 11 amino acids. The germline V gene encodes CDR1 LGHNA and CDR2 YNFKEQ. The CDR3 coding sequence is TGTGCCAGCAGCCTTGGTGCGGGGAAGATCTTC. Protein product: CASSLGAGKIF.

This chain uses TRBV18 with TRBJ2-7; 7 bases map to TRBD2. Germline CDR1 KGHSH, CDR2 LQKENI. This CDR3 is built from 14 residues. Losses at the gene ends were 6 bases for V and 5 bases for J; bases not matched to a gene: 10. DNA for the CDR3: TGTGCCAGCTCTTCCGATAGCGCGGGGGACGAGCAGTACTTC. Protein sequence: CASSSDSAGDEQYF.

The CDR3: CASSQDNPLGGLYNEQFF. The CDR3 DNA follows: TGCGCCAGCAGCCAAGATAACCCCCTCGGGGGACTCTACAATGAGCAGTTCTTC. The chain couples TRBV4-1 to TRBJ2-1, with D maybe TRBD2 (6 bases). The V gene lost 0 bases and the J gene lost 3 bases, with 18 bases spanning the gap. The CDR3 totals 18 residues. CDR1 is MGHRA and CDR2 is YSYEKL in the germline V gene.

This clonotype was observed at least ten times. This rearrangement joins TRBV7-9 to TRBJ2-7, with TRBD1 as a possible D gene (6 bases). Germline V gives CDR1 SEHNR, CDR2 FQNEAQ (reference sequence). CDR3 length equals 13 residues. V lost 0 bases and J 6 bases, leaving 9 bases between the germline ends. The CDR3 DNA reads TGTGCCAGCAGCTTAGCCCGACAGGTCGAGCAGTACTTC. Its translation: CASSLARQVEQYF.

This clonotype was counted between two and nine times. V usage is TRBV28 and J usage is TRBJ1-6, with D unclear. The CDR3 runs 11 residues. V was trimmed by 5 bases and J by 7 bases, leaving 3 bases between them. Looked up from germline, CDR1 is MDHEN and CDR2 is SYDVKM. CDR3 loop: CASSLNSPLHF. The DNA for the CDR3 is TGTGCCAGCAGTCTGAATTCACCCCTCCACTTT.